The 2 T cell receptor beta chains below were found in one sample sequenced in a study of blood T cell repertoires in COVID-19. Measured with immunoSEQ multiplex PCR; TCRdb has only the in-frame clones, and not every one. The data contain about 190,000 clones, roughly nine tenths of them singletons. The specimen was peripheral blood. These receptors originate from a man in his thirties or forties with acute or convalescent COVID-19.

This chain connects TRBV28 to TRBJ1-4; 8 bases agree with TRBD1. V lost 3 bases and J lost 6; bases outside the gene matches: 6. The germline V gene encodes CDR1 MDHEN and CDR2 SYDVKM. The CDR3 runs to 15 residues. CDR3 DNA: TGTGCCAGCAGTTTCGGGGGCAGGGGGCATGAAAAACTGTTTTTT. This gives the protein CASSFGGRGHEKLFF.

The rearrangement links TRBV4-1 to TRBJ2-3; 8 bases agree with TRBD2. This CDR3 contains 16 residues. Trimming removed 1 base from V and 4 bases from J; junction bases left unmatched: 7. Germline V gene sequence: CDR1 MGHRA, CDR2 YSYEKL. The CDR3 nucleotides read TGCGCCAGCAGCCAAGTTCCGGGGGGGCGGGCAGATACGCAGTATTTT. It specifies CASSQVPGGRADTQYF.